This T cell receptor beta chain is drawn from a study of metastatic and nonmetastatic thyroid tumors. None of the patients had undergone any treatment ahead of thyroid surgery. The CDR3 is made up of 14 amino acids. In germline, CDR1 is SNHLY, CDR2 FYNNEI. J gave up 3 bases and V 7 bases, and 8 bases lay outside the gene matches. TCRdb called clones again from the PCR reads with MiXCR. The sample gives around 15,000 clones, about 22% of which show up once; just over 20% is in the top ten. Specimen: adjacent normal tissue. The sequence was obtained from a female donor with papillary thyroid cancer or a benign thyroid nodule (not recorded which). Some clones in this sample may be carry-over from other donors' samples. This chain joins TRBV2 and TRBJ2-7; 8 nucleotides align to TRBD1. The CDR3 is CASTSGTGNYEQYF. CDR3 coding DNA: TGTGCCAGCACTTCAGGGACAGGTAACTACGAGCAGTACTTC.